This T cell receptor (beta chain) was recovered during a study of OX40 agonist ivuxolimab in advanced cancers. Whole-study findings and limits: The mean number of expanded clones was higher in CD8+ T cells than in CD4+. At doses 0.1 to 3.0 mg/kg, CD4+ and CD8+ clones expanded. Undetermined was the antigen specificity of the expanded peripheral T cells.

Looked up from germline, CDR1 is SGHNT and CDR2 is YYREEE (reference sequence). V was clipped by 2 bases and J by 0 bases, with 8 bases between them. This CDR3 region has 14 residues. Notes on this clone: Its specificity is not known.

Profiling relied on immunoSEQ multiplex PCR, and the TCRdb table lists in-frame clones only, not all of them. This table has 95,000 to 100,000 clones, about four fifths appearing once. Source: CD4+ or CD8+ T cells sorted from blood, taken in a trial of the OX40 agonist ivuxolimab. This TCR derives from an adult with an advanced solid tumor such as melanoma, head and neck, liver or kidney cancer. V is TRBV5-4 and J is TRBJ1-1; no clear D gene. The chain's CDR3 is CASSLGGLNTEAFF. CDR3 sequence (DNA): TGTGCCAGCAGCTTAGGCGGACTGAACACTGAAGCTTTCTTT.